One and the same sample provided the 14 T cell receptor beta chains below, sequenced in a study of identical twins. TCRdb reanalysed the 5' RACE reads using MiXCR and keeps one entry per CDR3 protein. This sample has roughly 690,000 distinct CDR3 sequences; 6.1% occur once, and the top ten carry around 2%. Sequencing used naive T cells sorted from blood. The receptors were gathered from a man aged 18 to 30 in good health.

This clonotype has ten or more counts. This chain connects TRBV28 to TRBJ1-4; a possible D gene is TRBD1 (5 bases). Trimming removed 4 bases at V and 8 bases at J, with 14 bases between. CDR1 is MDHEN, CDR2 SYDVKM, per germline. The CDR3 is 14 amino acids. The CDR3: CASSYRDADEKLFF. The CDR3 DNA sequence: TGTGCCAGCAGTTACCGGGACGCGGACGAAAAACTGTTTTTT.

The J gene is TRBJ2-4, the V gene TRBV7-8; D perhaps matches TRBD1 (6 bases). Germline assignment: CDR1 SGHVS and CDR2 FQNEAQ. This CDR3 region has 16 residues. V dropped 2 bases and J dropped 3 bases, with 14 bases sitting between them. CDR3 DNA sequence: TGTGCCAGCAGCTTATTGCCAGGGGAAGACAAAAACATTCAGTACTTC. Its translation: CASSLLPGEDKNIQYF.

The chain links TRBV3-1 to TRBJ1-1, with D uncertain. V dropped 1 base and J dropped 2 bases, with 5 bases sitting between them. Germline CDR1 is LGHDT and CDR2 is YNNKEL (reference sequence). This CDR3 is built from 13 residues. The CDR3 reads CASSQVKNTEAFF. CDR3 coding DNA: TGTGCCAGCAGCCAAGTAAAAAACACTGAAGCTTTCTTT.

This clonotype was counted at least ten times. The gene calls are TRBV5-8 and TRBJ2-1; D may be TRBD2 (6 bases). The germline V gene encodes CDR1 SGHTS and CDR2 YDEGEE. The V gene lost 3 bases and the J gene lost 0 bases, with 13 bases spanning the gap. The length of the CDR3 is 16 residues. The CDR3 loop is CASSWGDFSSYNEQFF. The CDR3 DNA is TGTGCCAGCAGCTGGGGGGACTTTAGCTCCTACAATGAGCAGTTCTTC.

This clonotype came up many times. The chain joins TRBV20-1 to TRBJ2-1; 8 bases map to TRBD2. Germline V gene lookup returns CDR1 DFQATT and CDR2 SNEGSKA (reference sequence). The CDR3 totals 16 residues. Losses at the gene ends were 0 bases for V and 0 bases for J; bases not matched to a gene: 4. The CDR3 region is CSARDATSGSYNEQFF. In DNA, the CDR3 is TGCAGTGCTAGAGATGCCACTAGCGGCTCCTACAATGAGCAGTTCTTC.

This clonotype turned up a few times. The chain employs TRBV9 and TRBJ2-7; 8 nucleotides agree with TRBD2. J gave up 1 base and V 0 bases, and 6 bases lay outside the gene matches. Germline V lookup: CDR1 SGDLS, CDR2 YYNGEE. This CDR3 spans 16 amino acids. The CDR3 protein is CASSVGPQRGSYEQYF. As DNA, the CDR3 is TGTGCCAGCAGCGTAGGTCCGCAGCGGGGGTCCTACGAGCAGTACTTC.

This clonotype has just a few counts. The rearrangement joins TRBV20-1 to TRBJ2-3, with 9 positions matching TRBD1. CDR1 and CDR2 (germline): DFQATT, SNEGSKA (reference sequence). J lost 3 bases, V lost 3 bases, and 7 bases had no gene match. The CDR3 extends over 15 amino acids. The CDR3 loop is CSARTDRGRTDTQYF. CDR3 nucleotides: TGCAGTGCTAGGACGGACAGGGGAAGGACAGATACGCAGTATTTT.

Only a few counts were recorded for this clonotype. This CDR3 reads CASSHLIQGPNTGELFF. In DNA, the CDR3 is TGTGCCAGCAGCCACCTAATACAGGGGCCGAACACCGGGGAGCTGTTTTTT. The rearrangement links TRBV3-1 to TRBJ2-2, with 7 bases identical to TRBD1. After removal of 3 bases from V and 0 bases from J, the junction contained 7 bases not matched to a gene. The CDR3 has 17 amino acids. Germline V lookup: CDR1 LGHDT, CDR2 YNNKEL (reference sequence).

This clonotype was found many times. The rearrangement uses TRBV25-1 and TRBJ1-2; 9 nucleotides agree with TRBD1. Germline V CDR1 and CDR2: MGHDK, SYGVNS. The J segment lost 6 bases and the V segment lost 0 bases, leaving 2 bases of the junction unmatched. The CDR3 covers 14 residues. For the CDR3, the DNA is TGTGCCAGCAGTGAATATGGGACAGGGAATGGCTACACCTTC. Encoded protein: CASSEYGTGNGYTF.

This clonotype has ten or more counts. The chain employs TRBV7-9 and TRBJ2-5; D gene uncertain. Trimming cost V 7 bases and J 5 bases, with 8 bases left between them. CDR3 length: 11 amino acids. The germline V gene encodes CDR1 SEHNR and CDR2 FQNEAQ (reference sequence). CDR3 sequence: CASTLLETQYF. Here the CDR3 DNA reads TGTGCCAGCACCCTTTTGGAGACCCAGTACTTC.

Only a few counts were recorded for this clonotype. The chain has TRBV20-1 and TRBJ2-6; D may be TRBD2 (5 bases). V lost 6 bases and J lost 0, with 9 bases in between. The germline CDR1 and CDR2 sequences are DFQATT and SNEGSKA (reference sequence). CDR3 length: 14 residues. CDR3 sequence: CSAKGVSGANVLTF. CDR3 DNA sequence: TGCAGTGCGAAGGGAGTCTCTGGGGCCAACGTCCTGACTTTC.

The CDR3 sequence is CASSQGPLSNYGYTF. The CDR3 DNA reads TGCGCCAGCAGCCAAGGACCGCTATCCAACTATGGCTACACCTTC. The chain has TRBV4-1 and TRBJ1-2; D is ambiguous. The CDR3 totals 15 residues. V shed 1 base and J shed 2 bases, with 11 bases lying between them. Germline V CDR1 and CDR2: MGHRA, YSYEKL.

This clonotype was picked up a small number of times. The gene calls are TRBV7-8 and TRBJ1-5; D gene ambiguous. The CDR3 sequence is 15 residues long. Germline assignment: CDR1 SGHVS and CDR2 FQNEAQ. V lost 5 bases and J 4 bases, leaving 15 bases between the germline ends. The CDR3 region is CASSPEADINQPQHF. In DNA form, the CDR3 reads TGTGCCAGCAGCCCCGAGGCAGATATTAATCAGCCCCAGCATTTT.

In this sample, this clonotype turned up a few times. The CDR3 bases are TGTGCCAGCAGGCAGGCTGAGGCTCAGTACTTC. Translated: CASRQAEAQYF. The J gene is TRBJ2-4, the V gene TRBV7-2; D unresolved. CDR1 and CDR2 (germline): SGHTA, FQGNSA. The V gene lost 6 bases and the J gene lost 12 bases, with 12 bases spanning the gap. This CDR3 has 11 amino acids.